The next 21 T cell receptor beta chains were all read from a single sample in a study of blood T cell repertoires in COVID-19. Generated by immunoSEQ multiplex PCR, the TCRdb table keeps only in-frame clones and is missing some. The sample lists about 110,000 clones, 80% to 90% occurring once. The specimen sequenced was peripheral blood. The receptors stem from a woman in her 70s with acute or convalescent COVID-19.

This sequence joins TRBV7-9 and TRBJ1-5; 8 bases match TRBD1. The CDR3 has 16 amino acids. Germline loops: CDR1 SEHNR, CDR2 FQNEAQ (reference sequence). The V and J ends lost 5 bases and 6 bases, in that order; junction bases with no gene match: 12. In DNA form, the CDR3 reads TGTGCCAGCAGCGGAACCGGGACAGGCGACGTTCAGCCCCAGCATTTT. It is translated as CASSGTGTGDVQPQHF.

The chain combines TRBV4-1 with TRBJ2-7, with TRBD1 identical over 7 bases. V shed 8 bases and J 4 bases; nucleotides not matched to a gene: 14. Germline assignment: CDR1 MGHRA and CDR2 YSYEKL. The CDR3 consists of 15 residues. CDR3 amino acids: CASGMNTGVQYEQYF. In DNA form, the CDR3 reads TGCGCCAGCGGAATGAACACAGGGGTCCAATACGAGCAGTACTTC.

The V call is TRBV7-3, the J call TRBJ1-1, with D unresolved. The germline CDR1 and CDR2 sequences are SGHTA and FQGTGA. This CDR3 has 13 amino acids. The V end lost 5 bases, the J end lost 0 bases, and 7 bases lay between the germline ends. The CDR3 coding sequence is TGTGCCAGCAGCCAAAACATGAACACTGAAGCTTTCTTT. Its translation: CASSQNMNTEAFF.

The V and J genes are TRBV27 and TRBJ1-2; D might be TRBD1 (5 bases). Germline lookup yields CDR1 MNHEY and CDR2 SMNVEV (reference sequence). Trimming removed 5 bases at V and 3 bases at J, with 16 bases between. CDR3 size: 15 residues. The CDR3 sequence is CASSPTPGGDYGYTF. CDR3 in DNA: TGTGCCAGCAGTCCAACCCCGGGGGGGGACTATGGCTACACCTTC.

The chain carries TRBV4-3 and TRBJ1-2, with D unresolved. This CDR3 has 15 residues. Germline V lookup: CDR1 LGHNA, CDR2 YSLEER. The V gene lost 4 bases and the J gene lost 4 bases, with 16 bases spanning the gap. The CDR3 nucleotides are TGCGCCAGCAGCCCGGGATGGGGTATGGCCTATGGCTACACCTTC. It encodes CASSPGWGMAYGYTF.

The chain is built from TRBV7-8 and TRBJ2-1, with 10 nucleotides matching TRBD2. V trimming: 5 bases; J trimming: 2 bases; junction bases outside the gene matches: 3. Looked up from germline, CDR1 is SGHVS and CDR2 is FQNEAQ. This CDR3 contains 15 residues. The CDR3 region is CASSITSGAYNEQFF. Here the CDR3 DNA reads TGTGCCAGCAGCATTACTAGCGGGGCCTACAATGAGCAGTTCTTC.

CDR3 residues: CASSLAGKGEQYF. The CDR3 region has the DNA TGCGCCAGCAGCTTGGCAGGCAAAGGCGAGCAGTACTTC. The gene calls are TRBV5-1 and TRBJ2-7; D unresolved. V lost 0 bases and J lost 6, with 10 bases in between. Germline CDR1 and CDR2: SGHRS and YFSETQ. This CDR3 has 13 amino acids.

This chain connects TRBV30 to TRBJ1-6; 8 nucleotides line up with TRBD1. Germline lookup yields CDR1 GTSNPN and CDR2 SVGIG (reference sequence). The CDR3 loop spans 15 amino acids. Trimming at V came to 5 bases and at J to 7 bases, leaving 10 bases not matched to a gene. The CDR3, as DNA: TGTGCCTGGGGGCTAACGACAGGGGAGAATTCACCCCTCCACTTT. It codes for CAWGLTTGENSPLHF.

This sequence joins TRBV5-1 and TRBJ2-2, with 8 bases identical to TRBD2. This CDR3 is 17 amino acids long. Germline-derived CDR1 and CDR2 are SGHRS and YFSETQ. V lost 4 bases, J lost 7 bases, and 15 bases stayed unmatched. The CDR3 DNA reads as TGCGCCAGCAGCCTCTCGGGCGGGGGGCAGGATGTCGGGGAGCTGTTTTTT. It codes for CASSLSGGGQDVGELFF.

This clone was found once. The chain couples TRBV9 to TRBJ2-1; 7 bases agree with TRBD1. CDR1 and CDR2 from the germline V gene are SGDLS and YYNGEE. The V segment lost 0 bases and the J segment 3 bases; nucleotides outside the gene matches: 3. This CDR3 is built from 15 residues. Here the CDR3 DNA reads TGTGCCAGCAGCGTAGAGGGGGCGAACTACAATGAGCAGTTCTTC. This gives the protein CASSVEGANYNEQFF.

This chain joins TRBV2 and TRBJ2-1; D remains unclear. This CDR3 spans 11 amino acids. V lost 6 bases to trimming and J lost 4 bases, with 4 bases between them. CDR1 and CDR2 (germline): SNHLY, FYNNEI. The CDR3 bases are TGTGCCAGCAGCGAGTACAATGAGCAGTTCTTC. This translates into CASSEYNEQFF. Full variable domain (rest looked up from reference TRBV2 and TRBJ2-1): EPEVTQTPSHQVTQMGQEVILRCVPISNHLYFYWYRQILGQKVEFLVSFYNNEISEKSEIFDDQFSVERPDGSNFTLKIRSTKLEDSAMYFCASSEYNEQFFGPGTRLTVL.

The chain combines TRBV19 with TRBJ1-1; no firm D call. This CDR3 comprises 13 residues. Looked up from germline, CDR1 is LNHDA and CDR2 is SQIVND (reference sequence). V was trimmed by 4 bases and J by 10 bases, leaving 16 bases between them. Here the CDR3 DNA reads TGTGCCAGTAGTAAAGCCCCCACCGGTAGAGCTTTCTTT. This translates into CASSKAPTGRAFF.

The rearrangement links TRBV6-2 or TRBV6-3 to TRBJ2-7; possible D gene TRBD2, 5 bases. Germline V gene sequence: CDR1 MNHEY, CDR2 SVGEGT. The CDR3 loop spans 14 amino acids. Trimming pared 6 bases from V and 4 bases from J, leaving 16 bases between. The CDR3 spells CASSASGTKYEQYF. The CDR3 nucleotides are TGTGCCAGCAGCGCCTCGGGAACGAAATACGAGCAGTACTTC.

CDR3 coding DNA: TGTGCCAGCTCACCACAGGGGGGGTTCACTGAAGCTTTCTTT. It translates to CASSPQGGFTEAFF. V usage is TRBV18 and J usage is TRBJ1-1, with D perhaps TRBD1 (6 bases). V was shortened by 1 base and J by 4 bases, with 10 bases between the two germline ends. This CDR3 comprises 14 residues. CDR1 is KGHSH and CDR2 is LQKENI in the germline V gene.

The J gene is TRBJ1-1, the V gene TRBV7-2, with D unclear. V shed 6 bases and J shed 2 bases, with 4 bases lying between them. The CDR3 has 11 residues. Germline V gene sequence: CDR1 SGHTA, CDR2 FQGNSA. CDR3 coding DNA: TGTGCCAGCAGGAGCAACACTGAAGCTTTCTTT. Its translation is CASRSNTEAFF. Complete variable domain (other parts from reference TRBV7-2 and TRBJ1-1): GAGVSQSPSNKVTEKGKDVELRCDPISGHTALYWYRQSLGQGLEFLIYFQGNSAPDKSGLPSDRFSAERTGGSVSTLTIQRTQQEDSAVYLCASRSNTEAFFGQGTRLTVV.

The V and J genes are TRBV7-2 and TRBJ2-5, with 12 positions matching TRBD2. CDR3 size: 15 residues. V trimming: 5 bases; J trimming: 5 bases; junction bases outside the gene matches: 6. Germline V CDR1 and CDR2: SGHTA, FQGNSA. The CDR3 nucleotides are TGTGCCAGCAGCACTAGCGGGGGGACGGGGGAGACCCAGTACTTC. This codes for CASSTSGGTGETQYF.

The chain carries TRBV30 and TRBJ1-2, with D perhaps matching TRBD1 (5 bases). This CDR3 has 14 residues. Germline V gene data show CDR1 as GTSNPN and CDR2 as SVGIG (reference sequence). The ends were cut back, 4 bases at V and 1 base at J, with 13 bases in the middle. CDR3 DNA: TGTGCCTGGATTTTTCGGGGGAATAACTATGGCTACACCTTC. Translating it yields CAWIFRGNNYGYTF.

The V and J genes are TRBV7-2 and TRBJ1-6, with 9 bases that match TRBD1. The CDR3 contains 15 residues. The germline V gene has CDR1 SGHTA and CDR2 FQGNSA. V was pared by 5 bases and J by 10 bases, with 9 bases of the junction left unmatched. The DNA for the CDR3 is TGTGCCAGCAGCCCGGGACAGGGAGAAAGGTCACCCCTCCACTTT. This gives the protein CASSPGQGERSPLHF.

The V and J genes are TRBV7-2 and TRBJ2-2, with D hard to call. This CDR3 spans 15 amino acids. V was shortened by 1 base and J by 1 base, with 7 bases between the two germline ends. CDR1 and CDR2 from the germline V gene are SGHTA and FQGNSA. The CDR3 DNA reads TGTGCCAGCAGCTTAGTCCAGGTGAACACCGGGGAGCTGTTTTTT. Protein product: CASSLVQVNTGELFF.

This sequence joins TRBV9 and TRBJ2-7, with 7 bases aligning to TRBD2. The trim removed 4 bases at V and 0 bases at J, leaving 7 bases unmatched. Germline V gene lookup returns CDR1 SGDLS and CDR2 YYNGEE. The CDR3 sequence is 15 residues long. The CDR3, as DNA: TGTGCCAGCAGCCCCCGACTAGCTGACTCCTACGAGCAGTACTTC. Translation: CASSPRLADSYEQYF.

This clone was detected only a few times. The chain employs TRBV11-2 and TRBJ1-1; D is perhaps TRBD1 (6 bases). Trimming stripped 7 bases from V and 4 bases from J, with 19 bases between. CDR1 and CDR2 from the germline V gene are SGHAT and FQNNGV. The CDR3 runs to 15 residues. CDR3 amino acids: CASNPYPRGGTEAFF. The CDR3 DNA reads as TGTGCCAGCAACCCTTACCCCCGAGGGGGCACTGAAGCTTTCTTT. Based on the CDR3 plus reference TRBV11-2 and TRBJ1-1, the full variable domain is EAGVAQSPRYKIIEKRQSVAFWCNPISGHATLYWYQQILGQGPKLLIQFQNNGVVDDSQLPKDRFSAERLKGVDSTLKIQPAKLEDSAVYLCASNPYPRGGTEAFFGQGTRLTVV.